This T cell receptor beta chain was sequenced for a study of blood T cell repertoires in COVID-19 (dated by TCRdb to 2018 to 2020). Context from the whole study: Samples covering the acute and convalescent phases of COVID-19 were provided by collaborators in the United States, Italy and Spain. The prospective study material was composed of cDNA or gDNA derived from T cells, B-cell-depleted T cells, or PBMCs. A freely available public database, intended as a resource for researchers studying the immune response to SARS-CoV-2, is where the repertoires were released. The dataset comprised deeply sampled blood TCRbeta repertoires from subjects exposed to, actively infected with, or recovered from COVID-19. The sample metadata nearly always contained a de-identified subject ID, COVID-19 status, age in years and sex. Samples came from the ongoing ImmuneRACE study (first 160 participants) plus 1,254 subjects from 6 global collaborators. Where available, HLA class I and class II types were taken from metadata supplied by the sample provider and were not determined by assay-based typing. What the authors observed across the whole study: The amount of clinical and demographic metadata varied by source and participant and was provided uncurated.

V is trimmed back by 4 bases and J by 5 bases, and the junction contains 7 bases that no gene match accounts for. The germline V gene (reference sequence) supplies CDR1 GTSNPN and CDR2 SVGIG. From cysteine to phenylalanine, the CDR3 is 15 amino acids long. Only CDR3 DNA remains: 45 bases, in frame from the first base. A second Seattle source provided samples from volunteer blood donors who had recovered from COVID-19. Whole blood was collected in K2EDTA tubes by collaborating institutions according to the institutions' own protocols. For TCRbeta analysis, collaborators shipped samples in one of three forms: frozen whole blood, isolated PBMCs, or DNA extracted from either of those sample types. TCRbeta CDR3 regions were amplified from genomic DNA using the immunoSEQ Assay, a bias-controlled multiplex PCR. Concerning the study's data processing: The number of nucleated cells in each sample was estimated by amplification of reference gene primers within the assay. To quantify the absolute abundance of each unique TCRbeta CDR3 rearrangement, sequence reads were collapsed and filtered. For each sample, productive Simpson clonality was calculated as the square root of Simpson's diversity index over productive rearrangements. TCRdb stores this immuneACCESS table with in-frame sequences only. Part of the clones is absent; in the studies checked, under half of the shortfall reflects unresolved V genes, and no reason is known for the rest. V and J calls and clone size are those listed in that table; D and trimming were worked out from the DNA. The sample table lists a few hundred thousand clones, 75% to 90% of them with a count of one. The top ten clonotypes cover less than 2.5% of the sample.

Regarding this clone: What antigen it recognizes has not been identified. The input lacks base qualities; no much larger clone sits a single base away.

The chain is encoded by TRBV30 joined to TRBJ2-1; a stretch of 11 junction bases matches TRBD2. Source material: peripheral blood. The receptor was isolated from a woman younger than 45 who had recovered from COVID-19. Read as DNA, the sequence is TGTGCCTGGAAGGGGGGACTAGCGGAAAACAATGAGCAGTTCTTC. Its coded protein is CAWKGGLAENNEQFF.